This T cell receptor beta chain was sequenced during a study of shared clonotypes between healthy human individuals. CD45RO-negative, CCR7-positively selected cells formed the naive CD8 fraction, excluding terminally differentiated effector memory CD45RA+ cells. Germline V lookup: CDR1 KGHSH, CDR2 LQKENI. With 0 bases removed from V and 0 bases from J, the gap between germline ends came to 4 bases. This CDR3 spans 14 amino acids. TCRdb's table, derived via immunoSEQ multiplex PCR, lists solely in-frame clones and lacks some. The sample records approximately 720,000 clones, approximately 90% being singletons. This clone appeared a single time. The same CDR3 arises from other DNA sequences in this sample as well.

This rearrangement joins TRBV18 to TRBJ2-3, with D unclear. Sequences were obtained from naive CD8+ T cells sorted from blood. The TCR sequence derives from a young man in good health. The CDR3 spells CASSPPGSTDTQYF. Written as DNA, the CDR3 is TGTGCCAGCTCACCACCGGGGAGCACAGATACGCAGTATTTT. Variable domain in full (rest from reference TRBV18 and TRBJ2-3): NAGVMQNPRHLVRRRGQEARLRCSPMKGHSHVYWYRQLPEEGLKFMVYLQKENIIDESGMPKERFSAEFPKEGPSILRIQQVVRGDSAAYFCASSPPGSTDTQYFGPGTRLTVL.